This note documents a single T cell receptor (beta chain) sequence. Its target is unknown. The sample is drawn from a study of regulatory T cells in long-lasting Graves disease. Findings and limits, study-wide: TRBV28, TRBJ1-2 and TRBJ2-5 were segments that persistent disease favored. Reduced TCR diversity was observed in persistent Graves' patients versus newly diagnosed patients.

According to the study, TCR beta libraries were built with iRepertoire HTBI primers and CDR3-region Arm-PCR. Each CDR3 protein is one row after TCRdb ran MiXCR on the multiplex PCR reads. The sample consists of approximately 400,000 distinct CDR3 sequences, more than 13% of them appearing once. Time point meaning: newly diagnosed GD, antithyroid drugs for less than 3 months. Following extraction of RNA from PBMCs, that RNA was used to make the TCR library. Germline V gene sequence: CDR1 ENHRY, CDR2 SYGVKD. The CDR3 totals 13 residues. V dropped 0 bases and J dropped 7 bases, with 4 bases sitting between them. These data are also associated with another study on T cells in Graves' hyperthyroidism and ophthalmopathy. This second study says: During a first-round RT-PCR of the TCR CDR3, the HTBI primer set was used.

The receptor's source is a young woman with Graves disease. The sequenced sample was peripheral blood mononuclear cells (PBMCs), obtained at new diagnosis, from a patient treated with antithyroid drugs. V and J are TRBV10-3 and TRBJ1-6, with D uncertain. In nucleotides, the CDR3 is TGTGCCATCAGTGAGTCGAACAATTCACCCCTCCACTTT. Translation: CAISESNNSPLHF.